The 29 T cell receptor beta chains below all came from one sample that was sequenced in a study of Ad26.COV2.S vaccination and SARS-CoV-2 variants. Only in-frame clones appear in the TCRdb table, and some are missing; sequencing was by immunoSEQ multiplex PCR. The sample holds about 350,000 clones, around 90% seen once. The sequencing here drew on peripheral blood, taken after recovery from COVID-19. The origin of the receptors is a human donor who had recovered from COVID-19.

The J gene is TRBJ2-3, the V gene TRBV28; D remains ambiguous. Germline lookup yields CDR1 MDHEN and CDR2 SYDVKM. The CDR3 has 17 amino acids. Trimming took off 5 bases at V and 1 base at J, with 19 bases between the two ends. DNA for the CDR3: TGTGCCAGCAGTCTAACGGACCGTGCGTTCCGCACAGATACGCAGTATTTT. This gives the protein CASSLTDRAFRTDTQYF.

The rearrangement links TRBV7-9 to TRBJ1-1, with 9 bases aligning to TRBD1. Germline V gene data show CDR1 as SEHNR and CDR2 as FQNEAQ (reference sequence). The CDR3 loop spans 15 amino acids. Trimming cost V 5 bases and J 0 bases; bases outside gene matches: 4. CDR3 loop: CASSPRTGVNTEAFF. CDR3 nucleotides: TGTGCCAGCAGCCCACGGACAGGGGTGAACACTGAAGCTTTCTTT.

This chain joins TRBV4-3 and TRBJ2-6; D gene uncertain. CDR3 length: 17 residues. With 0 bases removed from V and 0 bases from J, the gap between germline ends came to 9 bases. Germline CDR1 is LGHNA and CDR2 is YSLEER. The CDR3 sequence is CASSQEGEISGANVLTF. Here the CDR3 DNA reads TGCGCCAGCAGCCAAGAAGGAGAAATCTCTGGGGCCAACGTCCTGACTTTC.

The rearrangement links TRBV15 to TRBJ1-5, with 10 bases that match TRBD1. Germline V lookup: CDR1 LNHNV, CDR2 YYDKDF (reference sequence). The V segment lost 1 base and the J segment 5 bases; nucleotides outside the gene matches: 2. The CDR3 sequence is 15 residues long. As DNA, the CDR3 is TGTGCCACCAGCAGAGCAGGGACAGGGGATCAGCCCCAGCATTTT. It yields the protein CATSRAGTGDQPQHF.

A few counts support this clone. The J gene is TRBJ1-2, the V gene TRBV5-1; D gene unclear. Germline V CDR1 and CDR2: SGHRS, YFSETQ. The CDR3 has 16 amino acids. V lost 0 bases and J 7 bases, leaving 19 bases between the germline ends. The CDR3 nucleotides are TGCGCCAGCAGCTTGGCGCAAGGGTTTTTTTCCCCTGGCTACACCTTC. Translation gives CASSLAQGFFSPGYTF.

CDR3 in amino acids: CASSLKSSGQGNEQYF. For the CDR3, the DNA is TGTGCCAGCAGCTTAAAGTCCTCGGGACAGGGGAACGAGCAGTACTTC. The chain combines TRBV7-3 with TRBJ2-7, with 10 bases lining up with TRBD1. Germline-derived CDR1 and CDR2 are SGHTA and FQGTGA. After removal of 1 base from V and 5 bases from J, the junction contained 8 bases not matched to a gene. The CDR3 loop spans 16 amino acids.

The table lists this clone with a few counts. The chain's CDR3 is CASSQGSVSQHF. The CDR3 coding sequence is TGTGCCAGCAGCCAAGGTTCCGTTTCCCAGCATTTT. The chain joins TRBV6-2 or TRBV6-3 to TRBJ1-5; D remains ambiguous. There are 12 residues in the CDR3. Germline V gene sequence: CDR1 MNHEY, CDR2 SVGEGT. Trimming shortened V by 6 bases and J by 11 bases, and 14 bases separated the two germline ends.

The CDR3: CASRDRRNTEAFF. In DNA form, the CDR3 reads TGTGCCAGCAGGGATAGGAGGAACACTGAAGCTTTCTTT. The rearrangement joins TRBV3-1 (or the pseudogene TRBV3-2) to TRBJ1-1; D unclear. CDR1 and CDR2 from the germline V gene are LGHDT and YNNKEL (reference sequence). CDR3 length: 13 residues. The germline V and J ends were trimmed by 6 bases and 1 base, with 9 bases remaining between them.

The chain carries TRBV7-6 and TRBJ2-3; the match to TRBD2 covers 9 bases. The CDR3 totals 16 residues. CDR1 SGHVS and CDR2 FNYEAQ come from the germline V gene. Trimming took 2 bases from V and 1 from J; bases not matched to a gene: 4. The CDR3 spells CASSLYERGGTDTQYF. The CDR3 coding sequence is TGTGCCAGCAGCTTATACGAGCGGGGGGGCACAGATACGCAGTATTTT.

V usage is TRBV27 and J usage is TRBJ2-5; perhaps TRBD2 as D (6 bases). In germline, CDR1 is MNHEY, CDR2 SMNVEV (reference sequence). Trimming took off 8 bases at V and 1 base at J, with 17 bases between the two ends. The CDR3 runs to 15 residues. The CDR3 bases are TGTGCCAGCGGGGGATCGGGACTGGGCCAAGAGACCCAGTACTTC. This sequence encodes CASGGSGLGQETQYF.

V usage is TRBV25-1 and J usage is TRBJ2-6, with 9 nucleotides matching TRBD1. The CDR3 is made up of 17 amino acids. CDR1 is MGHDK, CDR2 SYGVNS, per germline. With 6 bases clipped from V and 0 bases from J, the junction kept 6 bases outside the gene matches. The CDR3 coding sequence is TGTGCCAGCAGCGCTGACAGGGGGTTCTCTGGGGCCAACGTCCTGACTTTC. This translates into CASSADRGFSGANVLTF.

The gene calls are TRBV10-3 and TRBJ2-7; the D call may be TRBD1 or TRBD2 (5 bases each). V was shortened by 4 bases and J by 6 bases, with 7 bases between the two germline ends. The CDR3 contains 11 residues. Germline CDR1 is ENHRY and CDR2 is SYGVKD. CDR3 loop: CAISGGTEQYF. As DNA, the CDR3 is TGTGCCATCAGTGGAGGGACCGAGCAGTACTTC.

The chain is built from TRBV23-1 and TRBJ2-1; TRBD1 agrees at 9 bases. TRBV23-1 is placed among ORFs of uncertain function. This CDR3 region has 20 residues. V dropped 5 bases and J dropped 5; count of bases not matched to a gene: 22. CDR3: CASSKHRDRVFPLGHNEQFF. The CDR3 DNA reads TGCGCCAGCAGTAAACACCGGGACAGGGTTTTCCCCCTGGGTCACAATGAGCAGTTCTTC.

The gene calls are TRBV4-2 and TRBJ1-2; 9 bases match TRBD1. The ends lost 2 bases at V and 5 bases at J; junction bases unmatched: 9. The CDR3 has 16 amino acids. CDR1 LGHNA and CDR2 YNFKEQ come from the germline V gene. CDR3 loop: CASSQYTGQGRYGYTF. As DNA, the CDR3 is TGTGCCAGCAGCCAATACACGGGACAGGGTCGGTATGGCTACACCTTC.

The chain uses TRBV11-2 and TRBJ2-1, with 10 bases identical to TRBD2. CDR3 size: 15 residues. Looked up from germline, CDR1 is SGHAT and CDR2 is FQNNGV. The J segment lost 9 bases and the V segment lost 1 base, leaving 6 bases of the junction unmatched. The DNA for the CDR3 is TGTGCCAGCAGCTTAGTGGCTAGCGGGGGCGGTGAGCAGTTCTTC. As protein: CASSLVASGGGEQFF.

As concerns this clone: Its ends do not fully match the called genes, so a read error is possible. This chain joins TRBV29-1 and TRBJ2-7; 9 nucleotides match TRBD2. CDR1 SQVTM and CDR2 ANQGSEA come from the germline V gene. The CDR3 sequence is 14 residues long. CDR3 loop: CSVVGGGASHEQYF. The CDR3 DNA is TGCAGCGTTGTAGGCGGGGGGGCCTCCCACGAGCAGTACTTC.

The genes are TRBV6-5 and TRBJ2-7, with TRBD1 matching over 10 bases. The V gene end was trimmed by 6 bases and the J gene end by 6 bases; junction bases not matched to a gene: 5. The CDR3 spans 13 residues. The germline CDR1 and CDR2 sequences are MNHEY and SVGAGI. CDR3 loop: CASSNRDRGEQYF. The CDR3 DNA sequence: TGTGCCAGCAGCAACCGGGACAGGGGCGAGCAGTACTTC.

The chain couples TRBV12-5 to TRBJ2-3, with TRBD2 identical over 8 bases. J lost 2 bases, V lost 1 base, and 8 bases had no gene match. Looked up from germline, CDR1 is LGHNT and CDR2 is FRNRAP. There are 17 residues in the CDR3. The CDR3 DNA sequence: TGTGCTAGTGGTTTGGGGGTAATAGCGGGGTCCACAGATACGCAGTATTTT. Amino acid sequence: CASGLGVIAGSTDTQYF.

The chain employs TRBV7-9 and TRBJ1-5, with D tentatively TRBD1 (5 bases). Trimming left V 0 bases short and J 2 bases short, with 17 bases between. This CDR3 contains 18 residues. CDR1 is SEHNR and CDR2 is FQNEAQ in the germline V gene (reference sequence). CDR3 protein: CASSLALAGSHRNQPQHF. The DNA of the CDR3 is TGTGCCAGCAGCTTAGCGTTGGCAGGGTCCCATCGCAATCAGCCCCAGCATTTT. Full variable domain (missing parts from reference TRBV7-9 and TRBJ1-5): DTGVSQNPRHKITKRGQNVTFRCDPISEHNRLYWYRQTLGQGPEFLTYFQNEAQLEKSRLLSDRFSAERPKGSFSTLEIQRTEQGDSAMYLCASSLALAGSHRNQPQHFGDGTRLSIL.

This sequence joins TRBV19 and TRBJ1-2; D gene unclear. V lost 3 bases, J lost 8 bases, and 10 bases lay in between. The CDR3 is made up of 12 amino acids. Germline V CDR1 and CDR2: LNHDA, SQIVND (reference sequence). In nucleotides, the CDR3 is TGTGCCAGTAGTATGCCCGGGGTGGGCTACACCTTC. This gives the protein CASSMPGVGYTF.

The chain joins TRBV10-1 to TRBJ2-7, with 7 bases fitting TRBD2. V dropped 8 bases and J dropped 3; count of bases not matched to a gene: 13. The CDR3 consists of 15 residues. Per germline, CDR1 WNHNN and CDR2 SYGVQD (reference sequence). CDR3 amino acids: CASVSRGEGLYEQYF. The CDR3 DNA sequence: TGCGCCAGCGTTTCTCGGGGGGAAGGGCTCTACGAGCAGTACTTC.

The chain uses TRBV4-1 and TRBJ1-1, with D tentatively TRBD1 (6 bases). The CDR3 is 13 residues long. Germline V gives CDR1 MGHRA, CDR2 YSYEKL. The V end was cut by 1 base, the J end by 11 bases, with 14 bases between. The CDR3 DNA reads TGCGCCAGCAGCCAAGGGGGGCGGGTATTGGCTTTCTTT. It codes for CASSQGGRVLAFF.

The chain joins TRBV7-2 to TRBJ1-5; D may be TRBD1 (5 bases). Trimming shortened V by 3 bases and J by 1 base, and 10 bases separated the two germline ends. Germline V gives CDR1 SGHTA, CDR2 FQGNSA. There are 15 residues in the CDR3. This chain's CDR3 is CASSLGVTSNQPQHF. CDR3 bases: TGTGCCAGCAGCTTGGGGGTAACGAGCAATCAGCCCCAGCATTTT.

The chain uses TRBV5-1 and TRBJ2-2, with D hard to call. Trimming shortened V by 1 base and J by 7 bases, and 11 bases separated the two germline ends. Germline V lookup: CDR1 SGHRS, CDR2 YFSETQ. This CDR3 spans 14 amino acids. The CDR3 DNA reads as TGCGCCAGCAGCTTGAAAGGGCGAGGCGGGGAGCTGTTTTTT. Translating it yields CASSLKGRGGELFF.

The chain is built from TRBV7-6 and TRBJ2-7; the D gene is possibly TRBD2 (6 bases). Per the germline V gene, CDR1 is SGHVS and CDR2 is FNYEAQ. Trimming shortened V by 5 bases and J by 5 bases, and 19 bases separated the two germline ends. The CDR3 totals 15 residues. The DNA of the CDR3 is TGTGCCAGCAGCCCAAGGTCCTGGGGGGTTCACGAGCAGTACTTC. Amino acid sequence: CASSPRSWGVHEQYF.

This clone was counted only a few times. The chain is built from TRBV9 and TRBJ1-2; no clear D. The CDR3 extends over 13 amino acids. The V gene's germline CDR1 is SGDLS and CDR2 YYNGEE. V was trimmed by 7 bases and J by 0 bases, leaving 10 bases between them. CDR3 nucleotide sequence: TGTGCCAGCGGGCGTGGGGCTAACTATGGCTACACCTTC. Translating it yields CASGRGANYGYTF.

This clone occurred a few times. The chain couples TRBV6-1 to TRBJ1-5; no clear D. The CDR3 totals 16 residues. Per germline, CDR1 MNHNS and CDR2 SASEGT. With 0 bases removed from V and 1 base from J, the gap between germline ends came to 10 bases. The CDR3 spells CASSEARRHSNQPQHF. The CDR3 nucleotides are TGTGCCAGCAGTGAAGCGCGGAGGCACAGCAATCAGCCCCAGCATTTT.

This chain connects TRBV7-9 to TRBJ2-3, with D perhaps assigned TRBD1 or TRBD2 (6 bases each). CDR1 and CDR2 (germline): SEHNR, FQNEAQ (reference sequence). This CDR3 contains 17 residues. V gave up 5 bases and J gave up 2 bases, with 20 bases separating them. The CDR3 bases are TGTGCCAGCAGCACCCGTGAAGGAGGGGGGTTCACAGATACGCAGTATTTT. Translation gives CASSTREGGGFTDTQYF.

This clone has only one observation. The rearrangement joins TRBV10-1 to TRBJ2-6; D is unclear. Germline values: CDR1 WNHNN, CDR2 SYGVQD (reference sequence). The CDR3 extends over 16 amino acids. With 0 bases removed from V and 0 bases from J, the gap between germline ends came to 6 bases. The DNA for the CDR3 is TGCGCCAGCAGTGAGTCGAGCCTCTCTGGGGCCAACGTCCTGACTTTC. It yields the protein CASSESSLSGANVLTF.